A single sample is the source of the 3 T cell receptor beta chains below, sequenced in a study of OX40 agonist ivuxolimab in advanced cancers. The data were produced by immunoSEQ multiplex PCR, yet TCRdb's version contains in-frame clones alone and is incomplete. In the table there are under 80,000 clones, approximately 80% of which are singletons. The material sequenced was CD4+ or CD8+ T cells sorted from blood, taken in a trial of the OX40 agonist ivuxolimab. The source of these receptors is an adult with an advanced solid tumor such as melanoma, head and neck, liver or kidney cancer.

The chain combines TRBV9 with TRBJ2-3; 8 bases match TRBD2. Germline trimming cut 4 bases from V and 2 bases from J; bases unmatched to any gene: 6. This CDR3 has 15 residues. Looked up from germline, CDR1 is SGDLS and CDR2 is YYNGEE. The CDR3 DNA follows: TGTGCCAGCAGCCGCATGCGGGGGGCCACAGATACGCAGTATTTT. Protein: CASSRMRGATDTQYF.

The rearrangement links TRBV4-2 to TRBJ2-5, with D hard to call. The germline V gene has CDR1 LGHNA and CDR2 YNFKEQ. This CDR3 has 14 residues. V shed 4 bases and J shed 1 base, with 10 bases lying between them. Here the CDR3 reads CASSPSIPQETQYF. In DNA form, the CDR3 reads TGTGCCAGCAGCCCTTCCATCCCCCAAGAGACCCAGTACTTC.

The rearrangement links TRBV6-5 to TRBJ1-1, with a possible D match to TRBD1 (6 bases). The CDR3 is 16 amino acids. With 2 bases removed from V and 0 bases from J, the gap between germline ends came to 13 bases. Germline V lookup: CDR1 MNHEY, CDR2 SVGAGI. The chain's CDR3 is CASSYRTDKMNTEAFF. Here the CDR3 DNA reads TGTGCCAGCAGTTACAGGACAGACAAAATGAACACTGAAGCTTTCTTT.